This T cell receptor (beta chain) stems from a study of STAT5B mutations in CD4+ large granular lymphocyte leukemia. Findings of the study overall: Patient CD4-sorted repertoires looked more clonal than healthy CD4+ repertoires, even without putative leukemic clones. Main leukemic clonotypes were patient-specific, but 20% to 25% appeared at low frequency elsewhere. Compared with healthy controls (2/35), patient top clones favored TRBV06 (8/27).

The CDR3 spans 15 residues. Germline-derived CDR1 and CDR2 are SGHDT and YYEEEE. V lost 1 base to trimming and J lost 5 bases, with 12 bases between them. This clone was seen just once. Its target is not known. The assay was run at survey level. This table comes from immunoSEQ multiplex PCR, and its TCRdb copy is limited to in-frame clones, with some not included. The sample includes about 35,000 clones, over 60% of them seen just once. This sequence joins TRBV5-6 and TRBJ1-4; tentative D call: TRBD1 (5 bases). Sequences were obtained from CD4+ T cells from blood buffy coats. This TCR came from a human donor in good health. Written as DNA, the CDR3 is TGTGCCAGCAGCTTGAGGGGACGGCGGAATGAAAAACTGTTTTTT. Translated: CASSLRGRRNEKLFF.